These T cell receptor beta chains were read from a single sample in a study of vaccination and CD4 T cells after COVID-19. TCRdb passed the PCR reads through MiXCR, listing each CDR3 protein once. The data hold 16,000 or so distinct CDR3 sequences, with 55% observed a single time. No antigen is known for these receptors. The sequenced material came from CD4+ T cells from blood, cultured in vitro. These receptor sequences come from a human donor who had recovered from COVID-19. Each CDR3 is given with its conserved first and last residue. D genes are given only for firm matches. Clone size is not always given. Where it is, it says once, few, many or a class for expanded clones.

>TRBJ2-5|-|TRBD2|TRBV4-2
CASSQDLTSGQETQYF
TGTGCCAGCAGCCAAGATTTAACTAGCGGGCAAGAGACCCAGTACTTC
>TRBJ1-5|-|-|TRBV11-2
CASSPGQGNQPQHF
TGTGCCAGCAGCCCCGGGCAGGGAAATCAGCCCCAGCATTTT
>TRBJ1-2|-|-|TRBV5-1
CASAPGGPAGYGYTF
TGCGCCAGCGCCCCCGGGGGTCCGGCGGGCTATGGCTACACCTTC
>TRBJ2-1|once|TRBD2|TRBV6-2/TRBV6-3
CASSYTSGFNEQFF
TGTGCCAGCAGTTACACTAGCGGGTTCAATGAGCAGTTCTTC
>TRBJ1-5|-|-|TRBV18
CASSPGEDQPQHF
TGTGCCAGCTCACCCGGGGAGGATCAGCCCCAGCATTTT
>TRBJ1-1|-|TRBD1|TRBV19
CASIPDRGRTEAFF
TGTGCCAGTATCCCGGACAGGGGTAGGACTGAAGCTTTCTTT
>TRBJ2-3|-|-|TRBV27
CASSLSFFQTIQGDYRDTQYF
TGTGCCAGCAGTTTATCTTTCTTTCAAACAATACAGGGTGATTACCGAGATACGCAGTATTTT
>TRBJ2-2|-|TRBD1|TRBV10-3
CAISVGQGGSGELFF
TGTGCCATCAGTGTGGGACAGGGTGGCTCCGGGGAGCTGTTTTTT
>TRBJ1-2|-|TRBD1|TRBV30
CAWSRTGKSYTF
TGTGCCTGGAGTAGGACAGGGAAGAGCTACACCTTC
>TRBJ1-2|medium-sized|TRBD1|TRBV20-1
CSARSYRGLEGYTF
TGCAGTGCTAGATCCTACAGGGGATTAGAGGGCTACACCTTC
>TRBJ2-7|few|TRBD2|TRBV20-1
CSAELAGTYEQYF
TGCAGTGCTGAGTTAGCGGGAACCTACGAGCAGTACTTC
>TRBJ1-5|-|TRBD1|TRBV20-1
CSASPGQRSYLGDQPQHF
TGCAGTGCTTCCCCGGGACAGCGCTCCTATCTTGGCGATCAGCCCCAGCATTTT
>TRBJ2-3|-|TRBD2|TRBV2
CASSWTSGTTDTQYF
TGTGCCAGCAGTTGGACTAGCGGTACCACAGATACGCAGTATTTT
>TRBJ1-1|-|-|TRBV5-1
CASSLMGERNTEAFF
TGCGCCAGCAGCTTAATGGGGGAGAGGAACACTGAAGCTTTCTTT
>TRBJ1-2|-|-|TRBV28
CASTGRGDDYGYTF
TGTGCCAGCACCGGGAGAGGGGACGACTATGGCTACACCTTC
>TRBJ1-5|few|TRBD1|TRBV28
CASSGQRGRGPQHF
TGTGCCAGCAGTGGACAAAGGGGGCGAGGGCCCCAGCATTTT
>TRBJ1-2|-|TRBD1|TRBV4-2
CASSQDNRDRDGYTF
TGTGCCAGCAGCCAAGATAATAGGGACAGGGATGGCTACACCTTC
>TRBJ2-7|-|TRBD1|TRBV6-1
CATLPDRVGYEQYF
TGTGCCACCTTACCGGACAGGGTGGGCTACGAGCAGTACTTC
>TRBJ1-1|few|TRBD1|TRBV12-3/TRBV12-4
CASTPWTGWGNTEAFF
TGTGCCAGCACCCCCTGGACAGGATGGGGGAACACTGAAGCTTTCTTT
>TRBJ1-6|-|-|TRBV7-2
CASSSRQDSPLHF
TGTGCCAGCAGTTCCCGTCAAGATTCACCCCTCCACTTT
>TRBJ2-5|-|TRBD1|TRBV20-1
CSASGMRGRLRPETQYF
TGCAGTGCTAGCGGAATGAGGGGGCGGCTGAGGCCAGAGACCCAGTACTTC
>TRBJ1-6|-|-|TRBV6-1
CASTPTRAGDNSPLHF
TGTGCCAGCACCCCTACGAGGGCAGGGGACAATTCACCCCTCCACTTT
>TRBJ1-5|-|TRBD1|TRBV12-3/TRBV12-4
CASEQGAGQPQHF
TGTGCCAGCGAACAGGGGGCAGGGCAGCCCCAGCATTTT
>TRBJ1-2|-|-|TRBV7-9
CASSLEPGGYGYTF
TGTGCCAGCAGCTTAGAGCCCGGGGGCTATGGCTACACCTTC
>TRBJ2-3|few|TRBD2|TRBV20-1
CSARPTSGRTADTQYF
TGCAGTGCTAGACCTACTAGCGGGAGGACCGCAGATACGCAGTATTTT
>TRBJ2-2|-|-|TRBV12-3/TRBV12-4
CASSLENGELFF
TGTGCCAGCAGTTTAGAGAATGGGGAGCTGTTTTTT
>TRBJ2-5|once|-|TRBV12-3/TRBV12-4
CASSWGAVETQYF
TGTGCCAGCAGTTGGGGGGCTGTGGAGACCCAGTACTTC